What follows are 23 T cell receptor beta chains derived from one specimen sequenced in a study of T-cell memory formation after mild COVID-19. A single record per CDR3 protein comes from TCRdb applying MiXCR to the 5' RACE reads. Of 500,000 to 550,000 distinct CDR3 sequences listed, about a fifth are singletons. The material sequenced was PBMCs or a T cell subset sorted from them (not recorded which). These receptor sequences come from an adult woman who had mild COVID-19 (a few samples of this study predate the infection). Cell type and time point are not known.

The chain couples TRBV29-1 to TRBJ1-1; D remains unclear. V lost 4 bases to trimming and J lost 1 base, with 7 bases between them. This CDR3 has 12 residues. Germline CDR1 is SQVTM and CDR2 is ANQGSEA. The CDR3 DNA reads TGCAGCGTTGTCCCAGCGAACACTGAAGCTTTCTTT. Protein: CSVVPANTEAFF.

Points on this clonotype: The CDR3 carries no conserved terminal phenylalanine or tryptophan, so it likely arises from a read error. The chain has TRBV6-5 and TRBJ1-1; 7 bases align to TRBD1. The germline CDR1 and CDR2 sequences are MNHEY and SVGAGI. J was trimmed by 0 bases and V by 6 bases; bases with no gene match: 10. This CDR3 contains 16 residues. This CDR3 is CASSLAGQALNTEAFY. The CDR3 DNA is TGTGCCAGCAGCCTGGCCGGACAGGCGTTGAACACTGAAGCTTTCTAT.

The chain employs TRBV20-1 and TRBJ2-4; TRBD1 matches at 10 bases. In germline, CDR1 is DFQATT, CDR2 SNEGSKA (reference sequence). The V and J ends lost 0 bases and 1 base, in that order; junction bases with no gene match: 9. The CDR3 length is 18 residues. The DNA of the CDR3 is TGCAGTGCTAGAGATCCCCGACAGGGGGCGAGGGCCAAAAACATTCAGTACTTC. This gives the protein CSARDPRQGARAKNIQYF.

In this sample, this clonotype turned up a few times. The chain links TRBV27 to TRBJ2-7; D is perhaps TRBD2 (6 bases). Trimming removed 3 bases at V and 5 bases at J, with 14 bases between. The CDR3 is 14 amino acids. Looked up from germline, CDR1 is MNHEY and CDR2 is SMNVEV (reference sequence). The CDR3 DNA sequence: TGTGCCAGCAGTTTTCGGAGGGGATACGACGAGCAGTACTTC. Its translation: CASSFRRGYDEQYF.

V and J are TRBV6-5 and TRBJ2-3; 7 bases map to TRBD2. Germline CDR1 MNHEY, CDR2 SVGAGI. This CDR3 is built from 16 residues. Trimming cost V 6 bases and J 4 bases; bases outside gene matches: 13. This CDR3 reads CASRTRLAGFADTQYF. In DNA form, the CDR3 reads TGTGCCAGCAGAACACGACTAGCTGGGTTTGCAGATACGCAGTATTTT.

The chain carries TRBV2 and TRBJ1-2; D unresolved. V gave up 5 bases and J gave up 1 base, with 8 bases separating them. The germline V gene has CDR1 SNHLY and CDR2 FYNNEI. This CDR3 comprises 13 residues. The CDR3 DNA reads TGTGCCAGCAGTTTCGACAATAACTATGGCTACACCTTC. This codes for CASSFDNNYGYTF.

J is TRBJ2-5 and V is TRBV29-1, with no clear D. The germline V gene has CDR1 SQVTM and CDR2 ANQGSEA. The CDR3 sequence is 12 residues long. V was clipped by 1 base and J by 4 bases, with 7 bases between them. The CDR3 DNA follows: TGCAGCGTTGAAGGGGCCCTAGAGACCCAGTACTTC. Translated, it gives CSVEGALETQYF. The variable domain in full, completed from reference TRBV29-1 and TRBJ2-5, reads SAVISQKPSRDICQRGTSLTIQCQVDSQVTMMFWYRQQPGQSLTLIATANQGSEATYESGFVIDKFPISRPNLTFSTLTVSNMSPEDSSIYLCSVEGALETQYFGPGTRLLVL.

This clonotype was seen a handful of times. The CDR3 reads CASSYGSLADTQYF. The DNA of the CDR3 is TGTGCCAGCAGCTACGGGAGTTTGGCGGATACGCAGTATTTT. V is TRBV7-3 and J is TRBJ2-3, with D perhaps TRBD2 (6 bases). The CDR3 spans 14 residues. Per germline, CDR1 SGHTA and CDR2 FQGTGA. The germline V and J ends were trimmed by 4 bases and 6 bases, with 14 bases remaining between them.

This clonotype was counted a few times. The gene calls are TRBV7-8 and TRBJ2-2; D might be TRBD1 (5 bases). This CDR3 is built from 15 residues. V shed 0 bases and J shed 4 bases, with 9 bases lying between them. CDR1 is SGHVS and CDR2 is FQNEAQ in the germline V gene. CDR3 amino acids: CASSLAARVTGELFF. The DNA for the CDR3 is TGTGCCAGCAGCTTAGCGGCCAGGGTCACCGGGGAGCTGTTTTTT.

This clonotype has just a few counts. The chain is built from TRBV7-3 and TRBJ2-3; D is ambiguous. The CDR3 sequence is 14 residues long. Germline-derived CDR1 and CDR2 are SGHTA and FQGTGA. Trimming removed 5 bases from V and 4 bases from J, with 13 bases in between. CDR3 nucleotide sequence: TGTGCCAGCAGCCTCTGGGGTAGTTCAGATACGCAGTATTTT. It yields the protein CASSLWGSSDTQYF. The full variable domain, in which reference TRBV7-3 and TRBJ2-3 provide the parts outside the CDR3, is GAGVSQTPSNKVTEKGKYVELRCDPISGHTALYWYRQSLGQGPEFLIYFQGTGAADDSGLPNDRFFAVRPEGSVSTLKIQRTERGDSAVYLCASSLWGSSDTQYFGPGTRLTVL.

J is TRBJ2-3 and V is TRBV11-3, with 8 nucleotides matching TRBD2. The CDR3 spans 15 residues. From germline, CDR1 is SGHNT and CDR2 YENEEA. The J segment lost 1 base and the V segment lost 5 bases, leaving 5 bases of the junction unmatched. The CDR3 bases are TGTGCCAGCAGCGTCGGGGGGGTTCGCACAGATACGCAGTATTTT. It encodes CASSVGGVRTDTQYF.

The chain couples TRBV7-9 to TRBJ1-1; 7 bases agree with TRBD1. Germline trimming cut 4 bases from V and 0 bases from J; bases unmatched to any gene: 5. Germline V gene lookup returns CDR1 SEHNR and CDR2 FQNEAQ (reference sequence). CDR3 length: 15 residues. The chain's CDR3 is CASSYGGQMNTEAFF. The CDR3 DNA follows: TGTGCCAGCAGCTACGGGGGACAGATGAACACTGAAGCTTTCTTT.

The rearrangement links TRBV29-1 to TRBJ1-1; D not resolved. The CDR3 spans 13 residues. CDR1 and CDR2 from the germline V gene are SQVTM and ANQGSEA. Between the trimmed V and J ends, which lost 6 bases and 0 bases, there was a span of 11 bases. The CDR3, as DNA: TGCAGCGTGGCGAGGCGCTTGAACACTGAAGCTTTCTTT. Its protein is CSVARRLNTEAFF.

In this sample, this clonotype turned up a few times. V gene TRBV15 combines with J gene TRBJ2-7, with 9 bases fitting TRBD1. The CDR3 contains 15 residues. Trimming removed 3 bases from V and 0 bases from J; junction bases left unmatched: 3. The germline V gene encodes CDR1 LNHNV and CDR2 YYDKDF (reference sequence). CDR3 amino acids: CATSSRTGDSYEQYF. As DNA, the CDR3 is TGTGCCACCAGCAGCCGGACAGGGGACTCCTACGAGCAGTACTTC.

This clonotype was recorded a few times. The gene calls are TRBV12-3 or TRBV12-4 and TRBJ2-5; tentatively, D is TRBD1 or TRBD2 (5 bases each). Between the trimmed V and J ends, which lost 6 bases and 2 bases, there was a span of 19 bases. The length of the CDR3 is 16 residues. The CDR3 reads CASSPGRLLAQETQYF. CDR3 sequence (DNA): TGTGCCAGCAGCCCGGGACGTCTGTTAGCTCAAGAGACCCAGTACTTC.

The V and J genes are TRBV9 and TRBJ2-5; D is unclear. This CDR3 is 12 amino acids long. V lost 10 bases to trimming and J lost 5 bases, with 15 bases between them. Germline V lookup: CDR1 SGDLS, CDR2 YYNGEE. The CDR3 spells CALTVTGETQYF. Written as DNA, the CDR3 is TGTGCCCTTACGGTCACCGGGGAGACCCAGTACTTC. The complete variable domain, with remaining parts taken from reference TRBV9 and TRBJ2-5, reads DSGVTQTPKHLITATGQRVTLRCSPRSGDLSVYWYQQSLDQGLQFLIQYYNGEERAKGNILERFSAQQFPDLHSELNLSSLELGDSALYFCALTVTGETQYFGPGTRLLVL.

The rearrangement joins TRBV6-2 or TRBV6-3 to TRBJ2-7; 7 bases are a match to TRBD1. The germline gives CDR1 MNHEY, CDR2 SVGEGT. This CDR3 has 14 residues. V was pared by 5 bases and J by 2 bases, with 6 bases of the junction left unmatched. CDR3 bases: TGTGCCAGCAGTCAACAGGGGCTAGCCTACGAGCAGTACTTC. Protein: CASSQQGLAYEQYF.

The chain has TRBV12-3 or TRBV12-4 and TRBJ2-1; D may be TRBD2 (6 bases). CDR3 length: 15 amino acids. Trimming took 3 bases from V and 7 from J, leaving 16 bases between them. CDR3 DNA sequence: TGTGCCAGCAGTTTCGCGACCGGGGGTGGAAATGAGCAGTTCTTC. This sequence encodes CASSFATGGGNEQFF.

This clonotype occurred a few times. The chain joins TRBV30 to TRBJ2-3, with 10 bases identical to TRBD1. V gave up 4 bases and J gave up 0 bases; unmatched junction bases: 7. From germline, CDR1 is GTSNPN and CDR2 SVGIG (reference sequence). This CDR3 contains 16 residues. The CDR3 loop is CAWTRTGGTSTDTQYF. The CDR3 nucleotides are TGTGCCTGGACTAGGACAGGGGGTACTAGCACAGATACGCAGTATTTT.

In this sample, this clonotype turned up a few times. This chain uses TRBV6-2 or TRBV6-3 with TRBJ2-2; TRBD2 matches at 8 bases. The CDR3 runs to 16 residues. CDR1 and CDR2 (germline): MNHEY, SVGEGT. The ends lost 2 bases at V and 1 base at J; junction bases unmatched: 3. The CDR3: CASSYVAGGNTGELFF. In DNA, the CDR3 is TGTGCCAGCAGTTACGTCGCGGGAGGGAACACCGGGGAGCTGTTTTTT.

This chain connects TRBV29-1 to TRBJ1-2; D may be TRBD1 (6 bases). The CDR3 is 12 residues long. The germline V and J ends were trimmed by 3 bases and 5 bases, with 10 bases remaining between them. Germline assignment: CDR1 SQVTM and CDR2 ANQGSEA. Here the CDR3 reads CSVDGTPYGYTF. The DNA of the CDR3 is TGCAGCGTTGATGGGACACCTTATGGCTACACCTTC.

The chain has TRBV11-2 and TRBJ1-3, with D hard to call. The ends were cut back, 5 bases at V and 0 bases at J, with 14 bases in the middle. Germline V gives CDR1 SGHAT, CDR2 FQNNGV. The length of the CDR3 is 16 residues. CDR3 DNA sequence: TGTGCCAGCAGCCCCATGGACGGACCCTCTGGAAACACCATATATTTT. Its translation: CASSPMDGPSGNTIYF.

This clonotype was seen ten or more times. CDR3: CSGLAGGRFTDTQYF. The CDR3 DNA sequence: TGCAGCGGCCTAGCGGGGGGGCGTTTCACAGATACGCAGTATTTT. V gene TRBV29-1 combines with J gene TRBJ2-3, with 12 bases fitting TRBD2. Per the germline V gene, CDR1 is SQVTM and CDR2 is ANQGSEA. This CDR3 contains 15 residues. The ends lost 7 bases at V and 2 bases at J; junction bases unmatched: 7.